Reported below is one T cell receptor (beta chain). This clone's antigen is unknown. One base away there is no much larger clone; base qualities are not given. The data belong to a study of response to subunit inactivated influenza vaccine (dated by TCRdb to 2017 to 2018). About the full investigation: Deep quantitative profiling of the T cell receptor repertoire was used in the study to follow responses to a trivalent subunit inactivated influenza vaccine. Overall results and qualifications from the work: The authors suggested that each seasonal influenza vaccination may recruit only a limited number of new T cells.

CDR1 and CDR2 were assigned from the germline V gene (reference sequence) as SGHAT and FQDESV. The CDR3, from cysteine to phenylalanine, totals 16 residues. Only the CDR3 DNA is retained, 48 bases long and in frame from the first base. The V end loses 5 bases and the J end loses 1 base, and a stretch of 15 bases separates them. Receptor amplification or capture employed RT-PCR. The listed sequencing device is Illumina HiSeq 2500. The public reads were run again by TCRdb, first through fastp at Q25 and then through MiXCR, and only productive beta chains were kept. Each entry is one CDR3 protein sequence, shown with its most common DNA and genes. Across this sample there are roughly 570,000 distinct CDR3 sequences, with 14% seen only once. 11% of the sample goes to the ten largest clones.

The sequencing used PBMCs from blood, collected approximately 13 days after vaccination. This chain joins TRBV11-1 to TRBJ2-1; perhaps TRBD2 is the D gene, with 5 bases matching. The TCR sequence derives from a man aged 45-65 years who received an inactivated influenza vaccine. Donor details come from another sample of the same person, matched by shared clones. CDR3 sequence: CASSLRPSGSYNEQFF. The DNA sequence is TGTGCCAGCAGCCTTAGGCCGAGCGGTTCCTACAATGAGCAGTTCTTC.